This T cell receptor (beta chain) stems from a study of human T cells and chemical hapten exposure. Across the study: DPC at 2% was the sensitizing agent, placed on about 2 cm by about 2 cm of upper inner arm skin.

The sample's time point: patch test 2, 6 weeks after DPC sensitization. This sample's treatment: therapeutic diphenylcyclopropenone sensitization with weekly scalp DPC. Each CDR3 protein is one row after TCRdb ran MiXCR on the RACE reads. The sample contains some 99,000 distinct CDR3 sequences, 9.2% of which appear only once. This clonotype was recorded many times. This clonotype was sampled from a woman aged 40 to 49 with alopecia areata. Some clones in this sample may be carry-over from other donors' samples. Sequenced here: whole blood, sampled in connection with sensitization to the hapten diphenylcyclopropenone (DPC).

CDR3 residues: CASSLEGTGYEQYF. The CDR3 DNA reads TGTGCCAGCAGTTTAGAAGGGACAGGCTACGAGCAGTACTTC. The V call is TRBV12-3 or TRBV12-4, the J call TRBJ2-7; 8 positions match TRBD1. This CDR3 is built from 14 residues. With 1 base clipped from V and 3 bases from J, the junction kept 2 bases outside the gene matches.